This T cell receptor (beta chain) comes out of a study of T cells in Graves' hyperthyroidism and ophthalmopathy. The CDR3 is 14 residues long. The V and J ends lost 2 bases and 5 bases respectively, with 12 bases between them. Looked up from germline, CDR1 is LNHNV and CDR2 is YYDKDF (reference sequence). Researchers took RNA transcripts and amplified the TCR beta CDR3 regions from them. The HTBI primer set was used in a first-round RT-PCR of the TCR CDR3. TCRdb itself ran the multiplex PCR reads through MiXCR, one entry per CDR3 protein. The sample contains 500,000 to 600,000 distinct CDR3 sequences, 46% of which appear only once.

This chain joins TRBV15 and TRBJ2-5; D unclear. The sample comprised peripheral blood or thyroid tissue (not recorded which). The TCR was taken from an adult woman with Graves' disease, either hyperthyroidism or ophthalmopathy (not recorded which). CDR3 coding DNA: TGTGCCACCAGCAGACCAAGGACCGGGGAGACCCAGTACTTC. Translation gives CATSRPRTGETQYF.